The source of this TCR beta chain is a study of blood T cell repertoires in COVID-19. Across the whole study: Researchers got acute and convalescent COVID-19 samples from the United States, Italy and Spain. Sources were T cells, B-cell-depleted T cells, or PBMCs; the material itself was cDNA or gDNA.

In the source study's methods: Researchers report that nucleated cell counts were estimated from reference gene primer amplification. Using immunoSEQ multiplex PCR, the repertoire was profiled, and TCRdb retains in-frame clones only, with some absent. That table supplies the V and J calls and clone size; D and trimming were determined from the DNA. The profile shows 350,000 to 450,000 clones, about 87% of them singletons. Seattle patients were enrolled during active infection and followed longitudinally. The CDR3 is made up of 14 amino acids. Germline CDR1 reads MNHNS; CDR2 reads SASEGT. Trimming stripped 2 bases from V and 8 bases from J, with 10 bases between.

Input material: peripheral blood. The receptor comes from a woman aged 55-69 years with COVID-19, enrolled during active disease. This chain links TRBV6-1 with TRBJ1-6; D possibly corresponds to TRBD1 (5 bases). The CDR3 protein is CASSEWGLDSPLHF. The DNA for the CDR3 is TGTGCCAGCAGTGAATGGGGACTTGATTCACCCCTCCACTTT.